The T cell receptor beta chain under discussion was sequenced for a study of T-cell memory formation after mild COVID-19. Study summary: Largely, the TCR clusters proved donor specific.

MiXCR was run by TCRdb on the 5' RACE reads, yielding one entry per CDR3 protein. The sample has fewer than 300,000 distinct CDR3 sequences; 16% are singletons. The study, taken as a whole, reports: Later expanders leaned CD4+, whereas clones that contracted between day 15 and 85 were balanced CD4/CD8. Pre-infection memory already had some responding clones, implying cross-reactive memory joined.

There are a few counts of this clonotype. The antigen is undetermined. V shed 5 bases and J 5 bases; nucleotides not matched to a gene: 7. Germline values: CDR1 DFQATT, CDR2 SNEGSKA (reference sequence). The CDR3 sequence is 14 residues long. The rearrangement uses TRBV20-1 and TRBJ2-2; 8 bases align to TRBD1. This clonotype was sampled from a man younger than 35 who had mild COVID-19 (a few samples of this study predate the infection). Cell type and time point are not known. Sequencing input: PBMCs or a T cell subset sorted from them (not recorded which). CDR3 residues: CSAVTGALTGELFF. CDR3 nucleotide sequence: TGCAGTGCTGTGACAGGGGCGCTGACCGGGGAGCTGTTTTTT.